This T cell receptor beta chain was identified in a study of blood T cells in healthy people across ages. A J-beta primer mix and a sample-barcoded 5' primer were used in a second PCR of roughly 6 to 11 cycles. TCRdb re-analysed the 5' RACE reads in MiXCR, keeping a single row per CDR3 protein. The table records fewer than 2,000,000 distinct CDR3 sequences, about 39% of them present only once. CDR3 size: 13 residues. Germline assignment: CDR1 LGHNA and CDR2 YSLEER. Deletions cut 8 bases from V and 3 bases from J, with 12 bases between. The TCR sequence derives from a human donor in good health. Sequencing was done on a sample of blood. The chain employs TRBV4-3 and TRBJ2-3; D call uncertain. The DNA of the CDR3 is TGCGCCAGCTCGACCCAGGCAACAGATACGCAGTATTTT. This encodes CASSTQATDTQYF.